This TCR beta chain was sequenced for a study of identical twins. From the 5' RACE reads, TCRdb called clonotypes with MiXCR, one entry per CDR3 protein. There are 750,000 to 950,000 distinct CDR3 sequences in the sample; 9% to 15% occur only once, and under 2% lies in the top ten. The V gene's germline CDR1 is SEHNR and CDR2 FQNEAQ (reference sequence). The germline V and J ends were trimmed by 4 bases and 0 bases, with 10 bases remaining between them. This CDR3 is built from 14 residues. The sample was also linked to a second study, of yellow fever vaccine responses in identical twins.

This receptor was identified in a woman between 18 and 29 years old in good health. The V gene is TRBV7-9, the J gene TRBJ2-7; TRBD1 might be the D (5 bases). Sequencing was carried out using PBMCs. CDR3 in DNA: TGTGCCAGCAGCTACACAGGTAACTCCTACGAGCAGTACTTC. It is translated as CASSYTGNSYEQYF. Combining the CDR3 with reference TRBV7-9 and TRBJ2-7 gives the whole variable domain DTGVSQNPRHKITKRGQNVTFRCDPISEHNRLYWYRQTLGQGPEFLTYFQNEAQLEKSRLLSDRFSAERPKGSFSTLEIQRTEQGDSAMYLCASSYTGNSYEQYFGPGTRLTVT.